Sequencing of this T cell receptor beta chain was carried out in a study of beta chain features in type 1 diabetes. The overall study: The patient and healthy donor groups were comparable for age, gender and cell yields. Whole-study findings and limits: There were fewer insertions and more deletions at the VDJ junctions of type 1 diabetes patients. Patients showed naive, central memory and Treg TCRB repertoires that appeared more similar than those of healthy donors.

V was pared by 3 bases and J by 2 bases, with 8 bases between. The CDR3 has 13 amino acids. Per the germline V gene, CDR1 is ENHRY and CDR2 is SYGVKD. Reverse transcription of all isolated RNA meant that expressed TCRB transcripts were sequenced. TCRdb keeps only in-frame clones here, not all; method: immunoSEQ multiplex PCR. Of under 500,000 clones listed, 30% are singletons. This clone has only a few counts. Its antigen remains unidentified. The sequence derives from a man aged 18 to 29 in good health. The rearrangement joins TRBV10-3 to TRBJ2-7; D is possibly TRBD1 (6 bases). Sequenced input: naive CD4+ T cells from blood. CDR3 amino acids: CAISDYRAYEQYF. Written as DNA, the CDR3 is TGTGCCATCAGTGATTACAGGGCCTACGAGCAGTACTTC.